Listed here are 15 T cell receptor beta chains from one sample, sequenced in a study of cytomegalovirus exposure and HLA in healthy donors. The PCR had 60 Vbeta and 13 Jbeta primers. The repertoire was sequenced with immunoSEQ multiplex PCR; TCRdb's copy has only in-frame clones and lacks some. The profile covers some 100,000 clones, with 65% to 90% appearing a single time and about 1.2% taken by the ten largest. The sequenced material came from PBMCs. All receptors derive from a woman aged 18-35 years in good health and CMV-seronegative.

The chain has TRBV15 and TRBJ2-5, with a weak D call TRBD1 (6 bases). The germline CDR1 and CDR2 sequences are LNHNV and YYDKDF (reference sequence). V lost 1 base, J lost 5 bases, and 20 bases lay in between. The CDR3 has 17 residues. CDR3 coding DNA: TGTGCCACCAGCAGAGCCCCATTTCGCCAGGGGCGGGAGACCCAGTACTTC. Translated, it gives CATSRAPFRQGRETQYF.

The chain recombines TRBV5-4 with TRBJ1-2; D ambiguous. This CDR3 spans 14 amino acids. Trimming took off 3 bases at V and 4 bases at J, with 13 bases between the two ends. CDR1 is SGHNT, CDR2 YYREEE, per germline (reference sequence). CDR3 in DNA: TGTGCCAGCAGCTCCGGAGAGACCCTCTATGGCTACACCTTC. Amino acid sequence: CASSSGETLYGYTF.

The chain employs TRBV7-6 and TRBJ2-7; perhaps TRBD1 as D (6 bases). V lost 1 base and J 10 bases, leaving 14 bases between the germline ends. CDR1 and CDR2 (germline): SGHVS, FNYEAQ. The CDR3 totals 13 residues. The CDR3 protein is CASSLGTAKVQYF. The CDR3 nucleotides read TGTGCCAGCAGCTTAGGGACAGCTAAGGTTCAGTACTTC.

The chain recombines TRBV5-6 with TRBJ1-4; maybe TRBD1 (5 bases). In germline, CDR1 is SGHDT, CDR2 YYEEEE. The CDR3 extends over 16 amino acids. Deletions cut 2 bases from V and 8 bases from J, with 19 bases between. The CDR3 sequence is CASSLFGRAPREKLFF. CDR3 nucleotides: TGTGCCAGCAGCTTATTTGGCAGGGCCCCTAGAGAAAAACTGTTTTTT.

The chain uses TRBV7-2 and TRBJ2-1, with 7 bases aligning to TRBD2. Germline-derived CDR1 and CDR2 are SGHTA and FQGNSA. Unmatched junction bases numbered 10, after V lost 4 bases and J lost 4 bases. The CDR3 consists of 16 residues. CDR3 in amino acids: CASSSSRGEGYNEQFF. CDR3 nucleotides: TGTGCCAGCAGCTCCTCACGGGGGGAAGGATACAATGAGCAGTTCTTC. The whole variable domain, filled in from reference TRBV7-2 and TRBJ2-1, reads GAGVSQSPSNKVTEKGKDVELRCDPISGHTALYWYRQSLGQGLEFLIYFQGNSAPDKSGLPSDRFSAERTGGSVSTLTIQRTQQEDSAVYLCASSSSRGEGYNEQFFGPGTRLTVL.

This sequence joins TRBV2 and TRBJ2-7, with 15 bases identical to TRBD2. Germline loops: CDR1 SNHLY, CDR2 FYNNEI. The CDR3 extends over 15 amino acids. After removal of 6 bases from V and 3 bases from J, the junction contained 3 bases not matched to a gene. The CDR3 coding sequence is TGTGCCAGCAGCGGGACTAGCGGGAGGAACTACGAGCAGTACTTC. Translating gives CASSGTSGRNYEQYF.

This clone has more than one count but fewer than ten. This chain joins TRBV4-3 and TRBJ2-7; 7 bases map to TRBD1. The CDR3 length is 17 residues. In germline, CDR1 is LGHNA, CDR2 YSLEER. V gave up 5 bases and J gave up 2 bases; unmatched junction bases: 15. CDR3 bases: TGCGCCAGCAGCAAAAGCGGCGAGACGGACAGGACCTACGAGCAGTACTTC. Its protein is CASSKSGETDRTYEQYF.

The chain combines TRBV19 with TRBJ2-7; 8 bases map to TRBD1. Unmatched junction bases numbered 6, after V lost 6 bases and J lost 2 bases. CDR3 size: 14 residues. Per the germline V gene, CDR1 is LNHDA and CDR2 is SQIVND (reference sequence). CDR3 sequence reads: CASSSRDRTYEQYF. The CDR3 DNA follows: TGTGCCAGTAGCTCCCGGGACAGGACCTACGAGCAGTACTTC.

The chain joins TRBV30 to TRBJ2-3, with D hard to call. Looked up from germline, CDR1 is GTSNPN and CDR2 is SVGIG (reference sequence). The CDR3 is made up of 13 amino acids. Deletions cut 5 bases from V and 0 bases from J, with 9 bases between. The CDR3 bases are TGTGCCTGGCGGTTGTCTAGCACAGATACGCAGTATTTT. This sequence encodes CAWRLSSTDTQYF.

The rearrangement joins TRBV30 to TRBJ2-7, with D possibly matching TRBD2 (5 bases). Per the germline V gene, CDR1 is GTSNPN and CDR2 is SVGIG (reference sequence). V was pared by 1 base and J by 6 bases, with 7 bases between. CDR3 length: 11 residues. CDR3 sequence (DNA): TGTGCCTGGAGTGCCGGAGGCGAGCAGTACTTC. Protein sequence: CAWSAGGEQYF.

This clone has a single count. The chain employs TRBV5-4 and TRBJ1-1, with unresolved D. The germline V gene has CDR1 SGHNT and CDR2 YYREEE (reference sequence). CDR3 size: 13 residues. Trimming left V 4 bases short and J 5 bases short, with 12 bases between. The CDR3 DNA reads TGTGCCAGCAGCGCCCAATCCAGAACTGAAGCTTTCTTT. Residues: CASSAQSRTEAFF.

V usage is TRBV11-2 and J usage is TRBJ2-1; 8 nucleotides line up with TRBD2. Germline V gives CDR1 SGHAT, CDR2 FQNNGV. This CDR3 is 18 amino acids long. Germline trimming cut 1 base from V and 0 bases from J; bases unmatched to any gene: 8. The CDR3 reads CASSLGRGGMSSYNEQFF. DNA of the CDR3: TGTGCCAGCAGCTTAGGTCGGGGGGGGATGAGCTCCTACAATGAGCAGTTCTTC.

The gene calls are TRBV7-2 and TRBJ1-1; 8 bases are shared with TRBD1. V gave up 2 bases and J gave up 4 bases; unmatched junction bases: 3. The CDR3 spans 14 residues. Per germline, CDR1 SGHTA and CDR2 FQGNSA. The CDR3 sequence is CASSLPTGGTEAFF. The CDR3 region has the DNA TGTGCCAGCAGCTTACCAACAGGGGGCACTGAAGCTTTCTTT.

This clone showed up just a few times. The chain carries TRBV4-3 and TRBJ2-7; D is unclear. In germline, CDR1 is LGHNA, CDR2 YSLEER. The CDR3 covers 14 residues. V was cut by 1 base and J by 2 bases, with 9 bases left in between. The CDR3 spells CASSQVGGTYEQYF. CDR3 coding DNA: TGCGCCAGCAGCCAAGTTGGCGGAACCTACGAGCAGTACTTC.

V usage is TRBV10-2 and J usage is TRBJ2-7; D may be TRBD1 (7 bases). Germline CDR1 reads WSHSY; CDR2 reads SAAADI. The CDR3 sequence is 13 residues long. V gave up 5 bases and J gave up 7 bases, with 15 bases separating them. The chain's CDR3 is CASSLPQGGEQYF. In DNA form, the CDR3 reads TGCGCCAGCAGTCTACCTCAGGGGGGAGAGCAGTACTTC.